The 16 T cell receptor beta chains presented below share a single source sample, sequenced in a study of monozygotic twins with inflammatory bowel disease. TCRdb re-called the 5' RACE reads and shows each CDR3 protein once, DNA omitted. This sample's clone table lists a few hundred thousand distinct CDR3 sequences. The sample taken for sequencing was blood. These receptors were taken from a human donor with ulcerative colitis or Crohn's disease, or a healthy co-twin of an affected twin (not recorded which).

The CDR3 sequence is CASSLEGQGVYEQYF. V gene TRBV5-1 combines with J gene TRBJ2-7; TCRdb indicates TRBD1, and absent DNA this call remains unverified. This CDR3 region has 15 residues. CDR1 SGHRS and CDR2 YFSETQ come from the germline V gene.

CDR3 sequence: CASSLGGAYKETQYF. This rearrangement joins TRBV7-9 to TRBJ2-5; the D call of TRBD1 rests on TCRdb alone, since no DNA is present to check it. This CDR3 contains 15 residues. Germline assignment: CDR1 SEHNR and CDR2 FQNEAQ (reference sequence).

The chain joins TRBV11-1 to TRBJ2-7; TCRdb names TRBD1, which stays unverified in the absence of DNA. There are 20 residues in the CDR3. The V gene's germline CDR1 is SGHAT and CDR2 FQDESV (reference sequence). CDR3 residues: CASSTQSGTGWAGGSYEQYF.

This rearrangement joins TRBV12-3 or TRBV12-4 to TRBJ2-1; TCRdb's D call of TRBD2 is untestable without DNA. The CDR3 length is 18 residues. The CDR3 sequence: CASSLRPEGLAGLNEQFF.

This chain joins TRBV5-4 and TRBJ1-2; the TRBD1 assignment by TCRdb is unverifiable without DNA. From germline, CDR1 is SGHNT and CDR2 YYREEE (reference sequence). This CDR3 region has 16 residues. CDR3 region: CASSLLVDRANYGYTF.

V is TRBV6-2 or TRBV6-3 and J is TRBJ2-3; TCRdb outputs TRBD1, but without DNA this stays unchecked. From germline, CDR1 is MNHEY and CDR2 SVGEGT. The CDR3 has 14 amino acids. CDR3 sequence: CASSWTGARDTQYF.

This chain joins TRBV6-2 or TRBV6-3 and TRBJ2-3; TCRdb reports TRBD1, a call that lacks DNA to check it against. In germline, CDR1 is MNHEY, CDR2 SVGEGT. The CDR3 runs 15 residues. CDR3 amino acids: CASSYSGRGSDTQYF.

V gene TRBV11-2 combines with J gene TRBJ2-2. The CDR3 runs 14 residues. Germline assignment: CDR1 SGHAT and CDR2 FQNNGV. CDR3 loop: CASSLEFASGELFF. The full variable domain, with the rest looked up from reference TRBV11-2 and TRBJ2-2, is EAGVAQSPRYKIIEKRQSVAFWCNPISGHATLYWYQQILGQGPKLLIQFQNNGVVDDSQLPKDRFSAERLKGVDSTLKIQPAKLEDSAVYLCASSLEFASGELFFGEGSRLTVL.

The chain links TRBV27 to TRBJ1-6; the TRBD1 assignment by TCRdb is unverifiable without DNA. CDR3 length: 14 amino acids. Per the germline V gene, CDR1 is MNHEY and CDR2 is SMNVEV (reference sequence). The CDR3 region is CASSQTGVDSPLHF.

This chain uses TRBV7-9 with TRBJ2-5. Germline loops: CDR1 SEHNR, CDR2 FQNEAQ (reference sequence). This CDR3 spans 13 amino acids. The CDR3 spells CASRQLSEETQYF.

This sequence joins TRBV15 and TRBJ2-2; no DNA is available, so the TRBD2 call from TCRdb remains unchecked. Germline-derived CDR1 and CDR2 are LNHNV and YYDKDF (reference sequence). The CDR3 runs 15 residues. The CDR3 reads CATRQGPINTGELFF. The full variable domain, completed using reference TRBV15 and TRBJ2-2, is DAMVIQNPRYQVTQFGKPVTLSCSQTLNHNVMYWYQQKSSQAPKLLFHYYDKDFNNEADTPDNFQSRRPNTSFCFLDIRSPGLGDTAMYLCATRQGPINTGELFFGEGSRLTVL.

V gene TRBV6-5 combines with J gene TRBJ2-1; TCRdb indicates TRBD1, and absent DNA this call remains unverified. Per germline, CDR1 MNHEY and CDR2 SVGAGI. CDR3 length: 14 amino acids. CDR3 sequence: CASSYESRGDEQFF.

The chain combines TRBV20-1 with TRBJ1-5; the D call from TCRdb, TRBD1, cannot be confirmed without DNA. CDR3 size: 15 residues. The germline gives CDR1 DFQATT, CDR2 SNEGSKA (reference sequence). The CDR3 here is CSAGRGRMGNQPQHF.

V and J are TRBV28 and TRBJ2-7; as DNA is missing, the TRBD1 call by TCRdb cannot be tested. Germline loops: CDR1 MDHEN, CDR2 SYDVKM. CDR3 length: 12 amino acids. CDR3 sequence reads: CASSFGAGEQYF.

This CDR3 reads CASSPTNRGYSPLHF. This rearrangement joins TRBV27 to TRBJ1-6; TCRdb returns TRBD1, unconfirmable since there is no DNA. The germline V gene has CDR1 MNHEY and CDR2 SMNVEV (reference sequence). The length of the CDR3 is 15 residues.

V is TRBV4-3 and J is TRBJ2-7; TCRdb's D call of TRBD1 is untestable without DNA. Germline CDR1 reads LGHNA; CDR2 reads YSLEER. This CDR3 region has 13 residues. This CDR3 reads CASSQDRVGEQYF.